This TCR beta chain is from a study of shared clonotypes between healthy human individuals. The wider study: A few men and a couple of women, aged 18 to 49, were donors. Points from the study as a whole: Represented diversity, genetic and exposure-history alike, was limited by few donors.

Measured with immunoSEQ multiplex PCR; TCRdb has only the in-frame clones, and not every one. The profile shows over 850,000 clones, about four fifths of them singletons. Turning to this clone: Its matching antigen is unknown.

There are 15 residues in the CDR3. Germline V CDR1 and CDR2: MDHEN, SYDVKM. V shed 4 bases and J 3 bases; nucleotides not matched to a gene: 6. Sequencing was performed on memory CD4+ T cells from PBMCs. The subset here: CD45RA-negative fraction. The chain employs TRBV28 and TRBJ2-5, with TRBD1 identical over 9 bases. The sequence derives from a man younger than 30 in good health. Some clones in this sample may be carry-over from other donors' samples. DNA of the CDR3: TGTGCCAGCAGTTCCGAAGGGACAGGGAAAGAGACCCAGTACTTC. This sequence encodes CASSSEGTGKETQYF. Using reference TRBV28 and TRBJ2-5 for the parts outside the CDR3, the full variable domain is DVKVTQSSRYLVKRTGEKVFLECVQDMDHENMFWYRQDPGLGLRLIYFSYDVKMKEKGDIPEGYSVSREKKERFSLILESASTNQTSMYLCASSSEGTGKETQYFGPGTRLLVL.